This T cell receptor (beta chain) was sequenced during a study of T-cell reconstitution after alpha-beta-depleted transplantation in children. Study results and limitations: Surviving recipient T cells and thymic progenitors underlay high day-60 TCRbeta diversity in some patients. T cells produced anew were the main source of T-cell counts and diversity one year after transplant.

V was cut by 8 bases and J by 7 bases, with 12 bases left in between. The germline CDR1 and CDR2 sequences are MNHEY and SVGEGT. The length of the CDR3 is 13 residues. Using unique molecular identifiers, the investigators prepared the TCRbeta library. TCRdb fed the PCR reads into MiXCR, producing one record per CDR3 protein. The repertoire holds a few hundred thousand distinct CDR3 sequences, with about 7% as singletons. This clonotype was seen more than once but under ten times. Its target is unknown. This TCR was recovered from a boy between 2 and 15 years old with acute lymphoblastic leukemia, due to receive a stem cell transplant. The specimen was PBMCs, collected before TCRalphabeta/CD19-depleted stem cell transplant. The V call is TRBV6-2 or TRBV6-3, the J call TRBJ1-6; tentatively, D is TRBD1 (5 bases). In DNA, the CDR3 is TGTGCCAGCCACCGGGACTCAAATTCACCCCTCCACTTT. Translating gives CASHRDSNSPLHF.